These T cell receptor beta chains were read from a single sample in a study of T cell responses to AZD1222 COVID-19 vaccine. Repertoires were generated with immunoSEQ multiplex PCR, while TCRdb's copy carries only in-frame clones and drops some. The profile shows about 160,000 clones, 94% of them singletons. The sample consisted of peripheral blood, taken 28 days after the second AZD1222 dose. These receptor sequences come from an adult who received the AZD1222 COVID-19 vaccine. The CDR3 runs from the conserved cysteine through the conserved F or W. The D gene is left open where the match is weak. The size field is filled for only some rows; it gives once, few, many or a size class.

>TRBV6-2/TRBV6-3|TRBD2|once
CASRYSSGFSYNEQFF
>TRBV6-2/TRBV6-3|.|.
CASSKGADTQYF
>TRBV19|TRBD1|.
CASSIGFGTGDHGYTF
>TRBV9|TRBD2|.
CASSPIPGLAGVNEQFF
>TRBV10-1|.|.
CASSESTSSEAFF
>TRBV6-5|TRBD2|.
CASRGGGIHEQYF
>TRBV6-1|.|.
CASSDNGAYEQYF
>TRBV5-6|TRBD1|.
CASSLRAGTGFYNEQFF
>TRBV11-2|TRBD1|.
CASSLDHRGDRAPEAFF
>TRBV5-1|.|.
CASRGGVGIRDTDTQYF
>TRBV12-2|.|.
CASRSNSPLHF
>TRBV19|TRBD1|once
CASSAQQGSEAFF
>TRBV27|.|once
CASSFSGASDSPLHF
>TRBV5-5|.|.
CASSYTGPLIYEQYF
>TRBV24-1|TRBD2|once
CATSDSTSVEQFF
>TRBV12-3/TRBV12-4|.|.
CASSFFGYEQYF
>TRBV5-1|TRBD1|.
CASSLGGQANYGYTF
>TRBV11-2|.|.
CASSLGRGAYEQYF
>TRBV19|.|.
CASSMVPTTYEQYF
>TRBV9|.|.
CASSGGVNTIYF
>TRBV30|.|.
CAWGNGYYEQYF
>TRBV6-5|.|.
CASSRTGNQETQYF